The source of this TCR beta chain is a study of tumor-infiltrating lymphocytes in primary liver carcinoma. At the level of the study: Patients were both men and women, whose ages ran from 30 to 69 years. Productive TCRbeta read counts per sample ran from roughly 3.5 to 7 million and were similar across tissue types.

To note about this clonotype: Antigen: not known. The missing conserved phenylalanine or tryptophan at the end of this CDR3 makes a read error likely.

The authors made TCR beta cDNA from around 500 ng total RNA with a constant-region primer. It was through three nested multiplex PCR rounds of slightly modified ARM-PCR that TCR beta libraries arose. Each of the first two PCR rounds ran 9 to 11 cycles with TRBV1-TRBV30 forward and C-beta reverse primers. Each CDR3 protein is one row after TCRdb ran MiXCR on the multiplex PCR reads. The data show some 110,000 distinct CDR3 sequences, with approximately 82% seen just once and 15% to 20% held by the top ten. This CDR3 comprises 15 residues. The V end was cut by 2 bases, the J end by 2 bases, with 10 bases between. Study conclusions and caveats: It was observed that only about 7-25% of the top clones appeared in every one of the five tumor regions.

Between about 18 and 33 mg of unsorted bulk tissue served as the source from which RNA and DNA were co-extracted. Surgeons treated the primary liver carcinoma of the patients by surgical resection. The source material was liver tumor tissue from sampling region 3. This sample's subset: tumor region T3, left-lateral pole. This TCR was sampled from a man aged 35 to 55 with primary liver carcinoma and hepatitis B virus infection. This sequence joins TRBV12-3 or TRBV12-4 and TRBJ1-3; unclear D gene. The CDR3 sequence is CASSLTGRAGNTIYS. Here the CDR3 DNA reads TGTGCCAGCAGTTTAACCGGACGGGCTGGAAACACCATATATTCT.